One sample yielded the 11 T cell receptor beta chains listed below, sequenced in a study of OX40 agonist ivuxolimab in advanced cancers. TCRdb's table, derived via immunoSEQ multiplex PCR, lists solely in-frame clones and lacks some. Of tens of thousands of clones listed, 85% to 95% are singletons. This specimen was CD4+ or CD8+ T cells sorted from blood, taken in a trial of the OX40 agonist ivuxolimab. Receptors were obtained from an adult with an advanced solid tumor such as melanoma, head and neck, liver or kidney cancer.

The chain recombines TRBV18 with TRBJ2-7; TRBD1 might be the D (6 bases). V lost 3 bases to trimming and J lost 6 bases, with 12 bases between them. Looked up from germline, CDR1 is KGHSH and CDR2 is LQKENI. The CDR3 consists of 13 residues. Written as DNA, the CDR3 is TGTGCCAGCTCACCGGGAACAGGGCGCGAGCAGTACTTC. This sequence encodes CASSPGTGREQYF.

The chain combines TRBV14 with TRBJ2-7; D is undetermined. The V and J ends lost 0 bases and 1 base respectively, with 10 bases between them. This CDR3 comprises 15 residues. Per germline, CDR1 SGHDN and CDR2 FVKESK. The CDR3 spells CASSQDSQKSYEQYF. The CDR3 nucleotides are TGTGCCAGCAGCCAAGATTCCCAAAAGTCCTACGAGCAGTACTTC.

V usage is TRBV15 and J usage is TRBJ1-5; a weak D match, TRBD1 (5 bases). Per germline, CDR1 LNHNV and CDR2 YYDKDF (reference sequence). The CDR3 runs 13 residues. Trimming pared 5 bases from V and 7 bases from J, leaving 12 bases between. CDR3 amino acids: CATSFGGGQPQHF. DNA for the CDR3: TGTGCCACCAGCTTCGGGGGAGGACAGCCCCAGCATTTT.

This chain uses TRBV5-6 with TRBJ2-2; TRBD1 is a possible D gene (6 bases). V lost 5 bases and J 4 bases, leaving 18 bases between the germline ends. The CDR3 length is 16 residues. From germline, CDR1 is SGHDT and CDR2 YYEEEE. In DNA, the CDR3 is TGTGCCAGCAGTAGCCGACAGGTCCGAAGCACCGGGGAGCTGTTTTTT. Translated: CASSSRQVRSTGELFF.

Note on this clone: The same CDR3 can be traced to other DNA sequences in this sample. The CDR3 here is CASSLEAGNTIYF. For the CDR3, the DNA is TGCGCCAGCAGCTTGGAGGCTGGAAACACCATATATTTT. The genes are TRBV5-1 and TRBJ1-3; D is unclear. CDR3 length: 13 amino acids. V shed 0 bases and J shed 2 bases, with 3 bases lying between them. Germline V gives CDR1 SGHRS, CDR2 YFSETQ.

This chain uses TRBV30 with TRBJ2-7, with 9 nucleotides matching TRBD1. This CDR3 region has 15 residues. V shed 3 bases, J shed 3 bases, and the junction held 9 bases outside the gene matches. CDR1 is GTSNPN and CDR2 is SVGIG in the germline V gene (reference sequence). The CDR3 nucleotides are TGTGCCTGGAGGGCCCCCGGGACAGGGAACTACGAGCAGTACTTC. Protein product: CAWRAPGTGNYEQYF.

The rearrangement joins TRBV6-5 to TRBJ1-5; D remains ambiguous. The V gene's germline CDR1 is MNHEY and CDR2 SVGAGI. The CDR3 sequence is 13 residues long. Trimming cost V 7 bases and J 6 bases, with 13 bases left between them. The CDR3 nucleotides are TGTGCCAGCACCTCCTCCTTGGCTCAGCCCCAGCATTTT. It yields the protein CASTSSLAQPQHF.

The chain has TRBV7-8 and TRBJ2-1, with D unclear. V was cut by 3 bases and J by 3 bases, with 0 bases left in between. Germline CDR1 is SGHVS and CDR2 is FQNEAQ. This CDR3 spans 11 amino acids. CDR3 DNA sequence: TGTGCCAGCAGCTTCTACAATGAGCAGTTCTTC. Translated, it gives CASSFYNEQFF.

The CDR3 DNA reads as TGTGCCTGGAGTGTATTGGGCAATGAGCAGTTCTTC. It is translated as CAWSVLGNEQFF. The J gene is TRBJ2-1, the V gene TRBV30; D remains ambiguous. CDR1 GTSNPN and CDR2 SVGIG come from the germline V gene (reference sequence). The V gene lost 0 bases and the J gene lost 6 bases, with 6 bases spanning the gap. The CDR3 is 12 amino acids. Full variable domain (rest looked up from reference TRBV30 and TRBJ2-1): SQTIHQWPATLVQPVGSPLSLECTVEGTSNPNLYWYRQAAGRGLQLLFYSVGIGQISSEVPQNLSASRPQDRQFILSSKKLLLSDSGFYLCAWSVLGNEQFFGPGTRLTVL.

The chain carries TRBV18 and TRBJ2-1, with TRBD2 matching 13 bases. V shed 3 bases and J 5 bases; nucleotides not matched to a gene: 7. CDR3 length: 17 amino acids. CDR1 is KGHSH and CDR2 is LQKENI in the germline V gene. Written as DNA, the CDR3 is TGTGCCAGCTCACCGACGGGACTAGCGGGACTCAACAATGAGCAGTTCTTC. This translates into CASSPTGLAGLNNEQFF.

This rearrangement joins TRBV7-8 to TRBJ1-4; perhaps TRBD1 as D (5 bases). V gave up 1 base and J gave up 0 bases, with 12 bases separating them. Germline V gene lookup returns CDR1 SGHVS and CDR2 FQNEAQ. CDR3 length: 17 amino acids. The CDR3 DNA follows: TGTGCCAGCAGCTTAGTCGGCAGGGTTGCAACTAATGAAAAACTGTTTTTT. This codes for CASSLVGRVATNEKLFF.